These 3 T cell receptor beta chains originate from one sample sequenced in a study of technical replicates of blood from a few donors. Assay: immunoSEQ multiplex PCR; the TCRdb copy retains only in-frame clones and omits some. Among 60,000 to 75,000 clones listed, around 87% were seen once. Material: PBMCs. These receptor sequences come from a human donor in good health. Some clones in this sample may be carry-over from other donors' samples.

The rearrangement uses TRBV10-3 and TRBJ1-2; no clear D. Trimming removed 0 bases from V and 6 bases from J, with 11 bases in between. Germline-derived CDR1 and CDR2 are ENHRY and SYGVKD. CDR3 length equals 14 residues. CDR3 region: CAISESRQTDGYTF. The CDR3 DNA reads TGTGCCATCAGTGAGTCGCGGCAGACCGATGGCTACACCTTC.

The rearrangement uses TRBV6-5 and TRBJ2-2; D not resolved. This CDR3 comprises 16 residues. CDR1 MNHEY and CDR2 SVGAGI come from the germline V gene. Trimming took off 0 bases at V and 0 bases at J, with 8 bases between the two ends. CDR3 amino acids: CASSYSADTNTGELFF. The DNA for the CDR3 is TGTGCCAGCAGTTACTCGGCAGACACGAACACCGGGGAGCTGTTTTTT.

In DNA, the CDR3 is TGTGCCAGCAGGGGTAGTAGGAGCGGGAATTCACCCCTCCACTTT. Its protein product is CASRGSRSGNSPLHF. The V gene is TRBV6-5, the J gene TRBJ1-6, with D unclear. Germline values: CDR1 MNHEY, CDR2 SVGAGI. Trimming stripped 6 bases from V and 7 bases from J, with 16 bases between. This CDR3 region has 15 residues.